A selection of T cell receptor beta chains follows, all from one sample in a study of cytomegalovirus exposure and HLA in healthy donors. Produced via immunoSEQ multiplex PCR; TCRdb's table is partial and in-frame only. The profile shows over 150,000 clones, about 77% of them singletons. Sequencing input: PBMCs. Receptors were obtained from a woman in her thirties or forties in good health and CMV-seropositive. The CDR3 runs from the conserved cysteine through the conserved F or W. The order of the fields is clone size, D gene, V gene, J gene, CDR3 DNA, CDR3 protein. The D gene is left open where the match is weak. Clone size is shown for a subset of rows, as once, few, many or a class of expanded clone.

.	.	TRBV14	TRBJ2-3	TGTGCCAGCAGCCAAGGGCCCTCCGATACGCAGTATTTT	CASSQGPSDTQYF
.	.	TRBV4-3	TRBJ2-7	TGCGCCAGCAGCCAAGAGCTGGGTGGGCACGAGCAGTACTTC	CASSQELGGHEQYF
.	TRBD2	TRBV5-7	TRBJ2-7	TGTGCCAGCAGCTTGGCGCTAGCGGGTCGCTCCTACGAGCAGTACTTC	CASSLALAGRSYEQYF
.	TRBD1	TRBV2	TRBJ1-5	TGTGCCAGCAGTGAGGCCCGGACAGGGGAGTTTAGCAATCAGCCCCAGCATTTT	CASSEARTGEFSNQPQHF
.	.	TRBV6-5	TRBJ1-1	TGTGCCAGCAGTTACTCGAAGGGGATGAGCACTGAAGCTTTCTTT	CASSYSKGMSTEAFF
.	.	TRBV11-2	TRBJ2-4	TGTGCCAGCAGCTTAGGAGAGGGGGGGGTAAAAATAGCCAAAAACATTCAGTACTTC	CASSLGEGGVKIAKNIQYF
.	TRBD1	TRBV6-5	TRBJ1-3	TGTGCCAGCAGTTTTGAATACAGGGGTCGAAACACCATATATTTT	CASSFEYRGRNTIYF
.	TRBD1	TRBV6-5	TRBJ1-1	TGTGCCAGCAGTTACGACAGGGTGGGGGCTGAAGCTTTCTTT	CASSYDRVGAEAFF
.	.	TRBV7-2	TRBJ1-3	TGTGCCAGCAGCGGAGAATGGGGCGGAAACACCATATATTTT	CASSGEWGGNTIYF
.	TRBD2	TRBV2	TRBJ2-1	TGTGCCAGCAGTACCCTGGCGTTCGGGACTAGCGGGATGAATGAGCAGTTCTTC	CASSTLAFGTSGMNEQFF
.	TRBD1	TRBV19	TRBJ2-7	TGTGCCAGTAGTCCAGGGGGCTTCTCCTACGAGCAGTACTTC	CASSPGGFSYEQYF
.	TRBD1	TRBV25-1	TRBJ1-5	TGTGCCAGCAGTGCACAGGGGGCTTGGCAGCCCCAGCATTTT	CASSAQGAWQPQHF
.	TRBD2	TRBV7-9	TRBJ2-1	TGTGCCAGCAGCGGACTAGCGGGCCATGAGCAGTTCTTC	CASSGLAGHEQFF
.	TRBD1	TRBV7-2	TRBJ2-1	TGTGCCAGCAGCTCAATAGACAGGGGCAATGAGCAGTTCTTC	CASSSIDRGNEQFF
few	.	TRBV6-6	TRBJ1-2	TGTGCCAGCAGTTACACGGGGGGTTATGGCTACACCTTC	CASSYTGGYGYTF
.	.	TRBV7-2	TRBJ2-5	TGTGCCAGCAGCTTACGCAATCCAACGGGAGAGACCCAGTACTTC	CASSLRNPTGETQYF
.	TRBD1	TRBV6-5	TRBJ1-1	TGTGCCAGCAGTCGACAGGGGGCGGATGCTTTCTTT	CASSRQGADAFF
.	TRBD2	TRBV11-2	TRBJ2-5	TGTGCCAGCAGCTCGAACTGGGGTCTAGCGGGAGGGGGAGAGACCCAGTACTTC	CASSSNWGLAGGGETQYF
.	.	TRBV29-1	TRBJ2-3	TGCAGCGTGAGCAGGGAAACAGATACGCAGTATTTT	CSVSRETDTQYF
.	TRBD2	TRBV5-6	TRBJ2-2	TGTGCCAGCACCCGATCTCCCCAGCGGGAGGGAACCGGGGAGCTGTTTTTT	CASTRSPQREGTGELFF
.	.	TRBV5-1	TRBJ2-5	TGCGCCAGCCGCTTCCAGACTCAAGAGACCCAGTACTTC	CASRFQTQETQYF
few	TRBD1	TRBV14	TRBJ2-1	TGTGCCAGCAGCCATGGCGACGATACAGGGGACCTCGAGCAGTTCTTC	CASSHGDDTGDLEQFF
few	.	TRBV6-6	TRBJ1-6	TGTGCCAGCAGGTGGCTGAATTCACCCCTCCACTTT	CASRWLNSPLHF
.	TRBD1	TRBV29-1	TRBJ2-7	TGCAGCAGGGGGCCGGATTTGCTCGCCGGAGTGGATTACGAGCAGTACTTC	CSRGPDLLAGVDYEQYF
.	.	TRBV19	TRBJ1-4	TGTGCCAGTAGTATAGGGGGGCCAACTAATGAAAAACTGTTTTTT	CASSIGGPTNEKLFF
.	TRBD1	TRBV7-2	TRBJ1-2	TGTGCCAGCAGCCCGGGGACAGACTATGGCTACACCTTC	CASSPGTDYGYTF
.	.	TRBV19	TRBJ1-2	TGTGCCAGTTCTCTGGGGAGAAACTATGGCTACACCTTC	CASSLGRNYGYTF
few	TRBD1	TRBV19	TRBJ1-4	TGTGCCAGTAGACCGACAGGGATTGAAGAAAAACTGTTTTTT	CASRPTGIEEKLFF
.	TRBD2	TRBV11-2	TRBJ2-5	TGTGCCAGCAGCTTAGGCGGGAGGGCCCGGGGGGAGACCCAGTACTTC	CASSLGGRARGETQYF
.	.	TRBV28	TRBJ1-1	TGTGCCAGCAGTTTACCCCCAGGGGCTTTCTTT	CASSLPPGAFF
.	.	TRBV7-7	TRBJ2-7	TGTGCCAGCAGCCCCGGGCTAGGGAGCTCCTACGAGCAGTACTTC	CASSPGLGSSYEQYF
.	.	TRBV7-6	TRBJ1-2	TGTGCCAGCAGCCCCGGCAGGGATCACTATGGCTACACCTTC	CASSPGRDHYGYTF
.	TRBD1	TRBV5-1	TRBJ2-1	TGCGCCAGCAGCCCGGGACAGGGACCCAATGAGCAGTTCTTC	CASSPGQGPNEQFF
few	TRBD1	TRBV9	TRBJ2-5	TGTGCCAGCAGCGTAGCTACAGAGACAGGGGGTACCCAAGAGACCCAGTACTTC	CASSVATETGGTQETQYF
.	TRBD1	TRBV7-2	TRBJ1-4	TGTGCCAGCAGCTCCTTCGACAGGGTGAATGAAAAACTGTTTTTT	CASSSFDRVNEKLFF
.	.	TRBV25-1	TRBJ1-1	TGTGCCAGCAGTGAGAACCAGGTTGAAGCTTTCTTT	CASSENQVEAFF
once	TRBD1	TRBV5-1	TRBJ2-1	TGCGCTAGCAGCACCCCGGGACAGGGGTACAATGAGCAGTTCTTC	CASSTPGQGYNEQFF
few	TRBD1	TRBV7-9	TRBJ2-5	TGTGCCAGCAGCCGCCCAGGGGGCGCAGAGACCCAGTACTTC	CASSRPGGAETQYF
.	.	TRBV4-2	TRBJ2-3	TGTGCCAGCAGCCCCGTGAGCCCGCTCGGGAGCACAGATACGCAGTATTTT	CASSPVSPLGSTDTQYF
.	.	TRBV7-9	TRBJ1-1	TGTGCCAGCAGATCCGGAACCACCGGGATTAACACTGAAGCTTTCTTT	CASRSGTTGINTEAFF